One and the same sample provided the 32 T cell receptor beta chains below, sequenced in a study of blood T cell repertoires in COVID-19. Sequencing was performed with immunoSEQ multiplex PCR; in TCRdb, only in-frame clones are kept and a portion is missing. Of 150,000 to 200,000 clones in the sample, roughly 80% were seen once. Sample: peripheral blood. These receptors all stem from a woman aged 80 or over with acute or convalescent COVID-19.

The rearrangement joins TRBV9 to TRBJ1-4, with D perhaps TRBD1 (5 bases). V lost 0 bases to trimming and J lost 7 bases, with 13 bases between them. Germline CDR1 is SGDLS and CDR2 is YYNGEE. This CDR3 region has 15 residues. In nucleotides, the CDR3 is TGTGCCAGCAGCGTAGGTGAAAGGGGTAGTGAAAAACTGTTTTTT. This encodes CASSVGERGSEKLFF. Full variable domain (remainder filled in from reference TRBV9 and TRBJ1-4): DSGVTQTPKHLITATGQRVTLRCSPRSGDLSVYWYQQSLDQGLQFLIQYYNGEERAKGNILERFSAQQFPDLHSELNLSSLELGDSALYFCASSVGERGSEKLFFGSGTQLSVL.

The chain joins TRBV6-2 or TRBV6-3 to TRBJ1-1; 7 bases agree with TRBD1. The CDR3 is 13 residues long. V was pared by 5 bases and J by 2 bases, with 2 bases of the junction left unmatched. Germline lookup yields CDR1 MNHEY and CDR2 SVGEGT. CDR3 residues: CASSGDSNTEAFF. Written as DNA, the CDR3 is TGTGCCAGCAGTGGGGACAGTAACACTGAAGCTTTCTTT.

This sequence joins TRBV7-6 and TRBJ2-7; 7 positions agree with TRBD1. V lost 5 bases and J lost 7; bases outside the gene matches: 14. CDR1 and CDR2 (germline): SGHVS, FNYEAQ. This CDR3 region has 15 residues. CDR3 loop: CASSPRTGEVREQYF. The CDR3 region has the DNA TGTGCCAGCAGCCCGAGGACAGGAGAGGTGAGGGAGCAGTACTTC.

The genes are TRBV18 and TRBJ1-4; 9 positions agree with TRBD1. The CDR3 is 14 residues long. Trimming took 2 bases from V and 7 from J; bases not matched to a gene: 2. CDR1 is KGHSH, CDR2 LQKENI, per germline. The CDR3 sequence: CASSPEDRGEKLFF. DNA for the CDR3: TGTGCCAGCTCACCAGAGGACAGGGGTGAAAAACTGTTTTTT.

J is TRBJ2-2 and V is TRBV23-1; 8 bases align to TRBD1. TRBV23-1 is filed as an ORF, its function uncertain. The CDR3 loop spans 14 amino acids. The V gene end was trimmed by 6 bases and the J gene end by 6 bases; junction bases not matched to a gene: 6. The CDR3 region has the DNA TGCGCCAGCAGCCTAACGACAGGGGCCGGGGAGCTGTTTTTT. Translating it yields CASSLTTGAGELFF.

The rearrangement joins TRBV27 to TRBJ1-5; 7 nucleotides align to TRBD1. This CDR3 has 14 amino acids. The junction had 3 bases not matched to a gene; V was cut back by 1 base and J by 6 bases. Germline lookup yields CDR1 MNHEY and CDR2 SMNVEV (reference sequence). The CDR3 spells CASSLFQGGQPQHF. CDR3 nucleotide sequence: TGTGCCAGCAGTTTATTTCAGGGGGGTCAGCCCCAGCATTTT.

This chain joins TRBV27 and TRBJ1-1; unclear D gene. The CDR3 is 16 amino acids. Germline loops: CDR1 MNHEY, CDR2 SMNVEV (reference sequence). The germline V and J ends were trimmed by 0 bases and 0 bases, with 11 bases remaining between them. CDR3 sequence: CASSLSWETVNTEAFF. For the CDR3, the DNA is TGTGCCAGCAGTTTATCTTGGGAGACGGTGAACACTGAAGCTTTCTTT.

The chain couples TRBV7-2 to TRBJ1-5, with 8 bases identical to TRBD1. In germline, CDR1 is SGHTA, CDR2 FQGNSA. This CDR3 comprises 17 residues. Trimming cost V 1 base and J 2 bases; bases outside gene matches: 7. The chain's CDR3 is CASSLGLRGPGNQPQHF. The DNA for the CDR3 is TGTGCCAGCAGCTTAGGCCTCAGGGGGCCCGGCAATCAGCCCCAGCATTTT.

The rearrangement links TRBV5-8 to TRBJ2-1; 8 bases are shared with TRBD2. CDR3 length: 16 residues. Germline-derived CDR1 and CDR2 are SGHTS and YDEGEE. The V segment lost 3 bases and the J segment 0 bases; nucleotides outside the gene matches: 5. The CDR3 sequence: CASSWLAGISYNEQFF. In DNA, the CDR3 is TGTGCCAGCAGCTGGTTAGCGGGAATCTCCTACAATGAGCAGTTCTTC.

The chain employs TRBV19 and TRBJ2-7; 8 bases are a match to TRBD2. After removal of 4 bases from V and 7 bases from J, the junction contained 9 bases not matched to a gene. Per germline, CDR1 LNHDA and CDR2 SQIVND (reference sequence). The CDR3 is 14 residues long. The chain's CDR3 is CASSNPSGSREQYF. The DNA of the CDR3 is TGTGCCAGTAGTAACCCTAGCGGGTCCCGGGAGCAGTACTTC.

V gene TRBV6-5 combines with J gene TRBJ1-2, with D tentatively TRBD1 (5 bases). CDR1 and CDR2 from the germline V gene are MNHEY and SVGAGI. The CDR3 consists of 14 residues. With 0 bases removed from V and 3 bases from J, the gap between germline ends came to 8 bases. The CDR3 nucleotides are TGTGCCAGCAGTTACTCGTCCAGGGACTATGGCTACACCTTC. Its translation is CASSYSSRDYGYTF.

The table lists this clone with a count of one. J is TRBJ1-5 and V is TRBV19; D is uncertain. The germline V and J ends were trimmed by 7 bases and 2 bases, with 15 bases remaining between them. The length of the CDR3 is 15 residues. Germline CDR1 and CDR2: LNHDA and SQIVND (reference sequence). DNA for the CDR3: TGTGCCAGTATGGAAGGAGGAGGCGGCAATCAGCCCCAGCATTTT. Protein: CASMEGGGGNQPQHF.

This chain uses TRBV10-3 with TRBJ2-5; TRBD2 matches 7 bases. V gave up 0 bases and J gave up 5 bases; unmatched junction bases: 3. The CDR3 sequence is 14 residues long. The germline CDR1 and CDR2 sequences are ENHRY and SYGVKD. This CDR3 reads CAISESRRGETQYF. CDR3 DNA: TGTGCCATCAGTGAGTCGAGGCGGGGGGAGACCCAGTACTTC.

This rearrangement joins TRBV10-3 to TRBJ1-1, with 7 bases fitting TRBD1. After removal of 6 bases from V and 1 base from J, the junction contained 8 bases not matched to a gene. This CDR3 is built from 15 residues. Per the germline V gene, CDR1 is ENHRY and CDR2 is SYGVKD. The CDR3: CAIRRGWTGNTEAFF. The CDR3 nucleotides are TGTGCCATCAGAAGGGGATGGACAGGGAACACTGAAGCTTTCTTT.

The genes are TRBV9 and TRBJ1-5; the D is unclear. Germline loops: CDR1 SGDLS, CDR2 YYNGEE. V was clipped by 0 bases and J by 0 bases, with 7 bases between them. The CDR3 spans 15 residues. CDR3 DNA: TGTGCCAGCAGCGTAGGGGCGAATAGCAATCAGCCCCAGCATTTT. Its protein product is CASSVGANSNQPQHF.

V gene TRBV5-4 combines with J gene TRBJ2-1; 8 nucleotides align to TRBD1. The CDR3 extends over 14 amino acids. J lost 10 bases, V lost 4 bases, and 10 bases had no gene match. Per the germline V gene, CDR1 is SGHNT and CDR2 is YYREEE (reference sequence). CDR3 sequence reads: CASSETGQGLEQFF. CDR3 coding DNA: TGTGCCAGCAGCGAAACCGGACAGGGCTTGGAGCAGTTCTTC.

The CDR3: CASRGPTNTGELFF. The DNA of the CDR3 is TGCGCCAGCAGGGGGCCAACGAACACCGGGGAGCTGTTTTTT. The rearrangement joins TRBV5-1 to TRBJ2-2; weak D call: TRBD1 (5 bases). The V end lost 5 bases, the J end lost 0 bases, and 8 bases lay between the germline ends. This CDR3 is built from 14 residues. The germline gives CDR1 SGHRS, CDR2 YFSETQ. Supplemented by reference TRBV5-1 and TRBJ2-2, the full variable domain reads KAGVTQTPRYLIKTRGQQVTLSCSPISGHRSVSWYQQTPGQGLQFLFEYFSETQRNKGNFPGRFSGRQFSNSRSEMNVSTLELGDSALYLCASRGPTNTGELFFGEGSRLTVL.

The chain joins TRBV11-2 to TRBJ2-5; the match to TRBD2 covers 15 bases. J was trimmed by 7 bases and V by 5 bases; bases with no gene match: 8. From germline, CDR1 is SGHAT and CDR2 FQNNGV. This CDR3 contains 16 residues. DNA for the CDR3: TGTGCCAGCAGCCGCCCAGGACTAGCGGGAGGGGGGACCCAGTACTTC. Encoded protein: CASSRPGLAGGGTQYF. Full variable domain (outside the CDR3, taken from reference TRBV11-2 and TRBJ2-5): EAGVAQSPRYKIIEKRQSVAFWCNPISGHATLYWYQQILGQGPKLLIQFQNNGVVDDSQLPKDRFSAERLKGVDSTLKIQPAKLEDSAVYLCASSRPGLAGGGTQYFGPGTRLLVL.

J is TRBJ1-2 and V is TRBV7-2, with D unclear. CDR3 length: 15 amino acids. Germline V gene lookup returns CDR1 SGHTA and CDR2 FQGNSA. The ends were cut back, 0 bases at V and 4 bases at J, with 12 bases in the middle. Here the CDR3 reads CASSLAEMPSYGYTF. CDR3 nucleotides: TGTGCCAGCAGCTTAGCAGAGATGCCATCCTATGGCTACACCTTC.

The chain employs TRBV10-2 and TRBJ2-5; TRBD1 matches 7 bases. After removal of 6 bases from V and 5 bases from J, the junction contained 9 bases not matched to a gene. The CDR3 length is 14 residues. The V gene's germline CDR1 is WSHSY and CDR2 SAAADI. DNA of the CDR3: TGCGCCAGCAGGGCTGACAGGGAATGGGAGACCCAGTACTTC. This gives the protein CASRADREWETQYF.

The DNA of the CDR3 is TGTGCCAGTAGTATTGCACAGGGTAGGTTGGATACGCAGTATTTT. Translation: CASSIAQGRLDTQYF. The gene calls are TRBV19 and TRBJ2-3; possibly TRBD1 for D (6 bases). CDR1 LNHDA and CDR2 SQIVND come from the germline V gene (reference sequence). The CDR3 contains 15 residues. With 3 bases removed from V and 6 bases from J, the gap between germline ends came to 16 bases.

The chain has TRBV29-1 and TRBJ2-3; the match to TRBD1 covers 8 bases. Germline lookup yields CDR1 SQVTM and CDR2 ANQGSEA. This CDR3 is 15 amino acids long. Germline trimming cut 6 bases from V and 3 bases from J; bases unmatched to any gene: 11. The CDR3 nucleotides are TGCAGCGTGAAGGGTCAGGGGGCTATAACAGATACGCAGTATTTT. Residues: CSVKGQGAITDTQYF.

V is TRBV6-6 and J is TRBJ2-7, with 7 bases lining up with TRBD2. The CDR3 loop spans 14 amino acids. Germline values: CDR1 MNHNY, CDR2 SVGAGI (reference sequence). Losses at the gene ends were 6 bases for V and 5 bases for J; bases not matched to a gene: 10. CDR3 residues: CASSQTSTDHEQYF. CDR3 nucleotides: TGTGCCAGCAGCCAGACTAGCACGGACCACGAGCAGTACTTC.

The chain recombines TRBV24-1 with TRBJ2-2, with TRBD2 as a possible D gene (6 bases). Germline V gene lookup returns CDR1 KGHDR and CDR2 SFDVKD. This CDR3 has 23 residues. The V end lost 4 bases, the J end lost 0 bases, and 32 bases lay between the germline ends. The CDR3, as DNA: TGTGCCACCAGTGACCCCTTTGGTTGGGCAGGGACTCATCGCCCGGCGAACACCGGGGAGCTGTTTTTT. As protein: CATSDPFGWAGTHRPANTGELFF.

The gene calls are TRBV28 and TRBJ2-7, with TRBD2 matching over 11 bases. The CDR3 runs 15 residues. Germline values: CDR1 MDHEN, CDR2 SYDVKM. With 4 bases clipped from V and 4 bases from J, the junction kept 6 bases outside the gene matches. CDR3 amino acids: CASSSIAGGIYEQYF. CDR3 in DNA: TGTGCCAGCAGTTCCATAGCGGGAGGGATATACGAGCAGTACTTC.

CDR3 nucleotides: TGTGCCAGCAGTTTTTATGGACAGAACTACGAGCAGTACTTC. Encoded protein: CASSFYGQNYEQYF. The chain recombines TRBV28 with TRBJ2-7; weak D call: TRBD1 (6 bases). This CDR3 contains 14 residues. Germline V gene data show CDR1 as MDHEN and CDR2 as SYDVKM. V was shortened by 3 bases and J by 3 bases, with 12 bases between the two germline ends.

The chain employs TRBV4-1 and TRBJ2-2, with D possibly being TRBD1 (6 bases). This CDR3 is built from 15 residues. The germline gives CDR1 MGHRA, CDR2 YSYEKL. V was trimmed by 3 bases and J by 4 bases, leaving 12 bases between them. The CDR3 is CASSQAGVGTGELFF. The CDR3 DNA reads TGCGCCAGCAGCCAGGCAGGGGTTGGCACCGGGGAGCTGTTTTTT.

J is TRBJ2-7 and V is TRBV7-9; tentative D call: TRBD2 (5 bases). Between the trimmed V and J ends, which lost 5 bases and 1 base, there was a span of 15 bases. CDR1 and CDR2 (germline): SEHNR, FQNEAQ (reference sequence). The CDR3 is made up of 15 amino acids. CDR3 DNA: TGTGCCAGCAGCGCCCTCCTAGAGGGATCCTACGAGCAGTACTTC. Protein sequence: CASSALLEGSYEQYF.

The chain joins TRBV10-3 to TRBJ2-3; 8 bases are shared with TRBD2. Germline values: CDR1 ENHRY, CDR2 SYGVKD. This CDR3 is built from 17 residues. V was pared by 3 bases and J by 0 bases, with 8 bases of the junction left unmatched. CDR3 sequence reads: CAISDRASGQSTDTQYF. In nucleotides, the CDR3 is TGTGCCATCAGTGACCGAGCTAGCGGGCAAAGCACAGATACGCAGTATTTT.

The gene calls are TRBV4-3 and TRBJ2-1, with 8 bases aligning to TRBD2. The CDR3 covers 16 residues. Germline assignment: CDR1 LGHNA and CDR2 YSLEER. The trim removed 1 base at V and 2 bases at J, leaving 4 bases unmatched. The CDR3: CASSQGAGGAYNEQFF. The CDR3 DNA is TGCGCCAGCAGCCAAGGAGCCGGGGGGGCCTACAATGAGCAGTTCTTC.

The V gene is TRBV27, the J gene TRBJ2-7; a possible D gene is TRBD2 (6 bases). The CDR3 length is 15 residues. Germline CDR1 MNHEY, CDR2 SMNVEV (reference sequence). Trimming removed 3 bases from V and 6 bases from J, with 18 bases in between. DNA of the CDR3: TGTGCCAGCAGTTTGGGTGCAGGAGGGCCTCTCGAGCAGTACTTC. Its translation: CASSLGAGGPLEQYF.

The CDR3 bases are TGTGCCAGCAGGTGCGGGGGGCCATACAATGAGCAGTTCTTC. Encoded protein: CASRCGGPYNEQFF. This chain links TRBV6-5 with TRBJ2-1; 8 positions match TRBD2. CDR3 size: 14 residues. Looked up from germline, CDR1 is MNHEY and CDR2 is SVGAGI. J was trimmed by 4 bases and V by 6 bases; bases with no gene match: 5.